This passage covers 18 T cell receptor beta chains from one sample sequenced in a study of cytomegalovirus exposure and HLA in healthy donors. It was with 60 Vbeta and 13 Jbeta primers that the PCR ran. TCRdb's copy holds only in-frame clones and misses some; the assay was immunoSEQ multiplex PCR. The top ten hold roughly 2.3% of the sample, which has hundreds of thousands of clones, roughly 90% seen once. The sample taken for sequencing was PBMCs. The receptors derive from a woman under 30 in good health and CMV-seronegative.

This chain links TRBV4-1 with TRBJ2-2, with 8 positions matching TRBD2. This CDR3 region has 19 residues. Germline values: CDR1 MGHRA, CDR2 YSYEKL. The ends lost 0 bases at V and 5 bases at J; junction bases unmatched: 14. The CDR3 coding sequence is TGCGCCAGCAGCCAAGATTCCCTAGGGGCGGGGGGTGGAACCGGGGAGCTGTTTTTT. Its translation is CASSQDSLGAGGGTGELFF.

The J gene is TRBJ1-2, the V gene TRBV5-5; D remains ambiguous. Germline lookup yields CDR1 SGHKS and CDR2 YYEKEE (reference sequence). The germline V and J ends were trimmed by 3 bases and 8 bases, with 11 bases remaining between them. The CDR3 runs to 12 residues. The CDR3 loop reads CASSSGFQGYTF. The CDR3 DNA reads TGTGCCAGCAGCTCGGGGTTCCAAGGCTACACCTTC.

Written as DNA, the CDR3 is TGCGCCAGCAGCCAAGTGGGGAGAAGCAATCAGCCCCAGCATTTT. Protein sequence: CASSQVGRSNQPQHF. The gene calls are TRBV4-1 and TRBJ1-5; no clear D. The CDR3 is 15 residues long. The V gene lost 1 base and the J gene lost 1 base, with 8 bases spanning the gap. CDR1 is MGHRA and CDR2 is YSYEKL in the germline V gene.

The chain has TRBV30 and TRBJ1-2, with a possible D match to TRBD1 (6 bases). The CDR3 covers 13 residues. Germline-derived CDR1 and CDR2 are GTSNPN and SVGIG (reference sequence). V shed 0 bases and J shed 6 bases, with 11 bases lying between them. DNA of the CDR3: TGTGCCTGGAGTGTAGGGGGTTACGATGGCTACACCTTC. This sequence encodes CAWSVGGYDGYTF.

The J gene is TRBJ1-5, the V gene TRBV9; D not resolved. The length of the CDR3 is 14 residues. V gave up 0 bases and J gave up 3 bases, with 7 bases separating them. Germline CDR1 SGDLS, CDR2 YYNGEE. The CDR3 sequence is CASSVAGDNQPQHF. The CDR3, as DNA: TGTGCCAGCAGCGTAGCCGGGGACAATCAGCCCCAGCATTTT.

The gene calls are TRBV7-2 and TRBJ2-7; perhaps TRBD1 as D (5 bases). This CDR3 comprises 13 residues. The V end lost 1 base, the J end lost 4 bases, and 8 bases lay between the germline ends. The germline gives CDR1 SGHTA, CDR2 FQGNSA. CDR3 DNA: TGTGCCAGCAGCTTAGGGGGCTATTACGAGCAGTACTTC. Translation: CASSLGGYYEQYF. The entire variable domain, with the rest obtained from reference TRBV7-2 and TRBJ2-7, is as follows: GAGVSQSPSNKVTEKGKDVELRCDPISGHTALYWYRQSLGQGLEFLIYFQGNSAPDKSGLPSDRFSAERTGGSVSTLTIQRTQQEDSAVYLCASSLGGYYEQYFGPGTRLTVT.

The chain carries TRBV19 and TRBJ1-4; no firm D call. The CDR3 spans 14 residues. Germline values: CDR1 LNHDA, CDR2 SQIVND (reference sequence). V gave up 6 bases and J gave up 7 bases, with 15 bases separating them. CDR3: CASSPSLRGEKLFF. The DNA for the CDR3 is TGTGCCAGTAGCCCGTCCCTAAGAGGTGAAAAACTGTTTTTT.

The J gene is TRBJ1-2, the V gene TRBV5-1, with a possible D match to TRBD1 (5 bases). V lost 2 bases to trimming and J lost 2 bases, with 7 bases between them. Per the germline V gene, CDR1 is SGHRS and CDR2 is YFSETQ. The CDR3 extends over 13 amino acids. The CDR3 is CASSLRQNYGYTF. CDR3 coding DNA: TGCGCCAGCAGCTTACGACAGAACTATGGCTACACCTTC.

This chain links TRBV30 with TRBJ1-6, with a tentative D call TRBD1 (5 bases). Germline CDR1 and CDR2: GTSNPN and SVGIG (reference sequence). V gave up 0 bases and J gave up 10 bases, with 13 bases separating them. The CDR3 spans 14 residues. CDR3 loop: CAWSVLRGGSPLHF. Written as DNA, the CDR3 is TGTGCCTGGAGTGTATTAAGGGGTGGGTCACCCCTCCACTTT.

The genes are TRBV27 and TRBJ2-7; 8 nucleotides match TRBD2. This CDR3 is built from 14 residues. The junction had 2 bases not matched to a gene; V was cut back by 4 bases and J by 0 bases. Germline assignment: CDR1 MNHEY and CDR2 SMNVEV (reference sequence). The CDR3 DNA reads TGTGCCAGCAGTTACAGCGGGAGCTCCTACGAGCAGTACTTC. Amino acids: CASSYSGSSYEQYF.

The chain is built from TRBV5-5 and TRBJ2-7, with D perhaps TRBD1 (5 bases). The germline CDR1 and CDR2 sequences are SGHKS and YYEKEE (reference sequence). The CDR3 loop spans 14 amino acids. The germline V and J ends were trimmed by 5 bases and 0 bases, with 12 bases remaining between them. The CDR3 nucleotides are TGTGCCAGCAGTTTCGACAGCTTCTCCTACGAGCAGTACTTC. This translates into CASSFDSFSYEQYF.

The CDR3 region has the DNA TGTGCCAGCAGTGAAACAGGGGTAGGTGGCTACACCTTC. Translating gives CASSETGVGGYTF. The rearrangement joins TRBV2 to TRBJ1-2; 7 bases are shared with TRBD1. CDR3 size: 13 residues. With 2 bases clipped from V and 7 bases from J, the junction kept 4 bases outside the gene matches. Germline V lookup: CDR1 SNHLY, CDR2 FYNNEI.

The rearrangement uses TRBV2 and TRBJ2-7, with 7 bases aligning to TRBD1. The CDR3 extends over 14 amino acids. The V and J ends lost 8 bases and 3 bases, in that order; junction bases with no gene match: 10. Germline lookup yields CDR1 SNHLY and CDR2 FYNNEI. The CDR3 loop is CASRAGTALYEQYF. The CDR3 coding sequence is TGTGCCAGCCGAGCTGGGACAGCACTCTACGAGCAGTACTTC.

Comments on this clone: One end of the junction fails to match germline, which may point to a read error. J is TRBJ1-5 and V is TRBV19; D unresolved. Germline CDR1 LNHDA, CDR2 SQIVND (reference sequence). The CDR3 runs to 13 residues. The chain's CDR3 is CASSLSTHHAGFF. The CDR3 DNA reads as TGTGCCAGTAGCCTCTCCACTCACCACGCTGGTTTTTTT.

V gene TRBV11-3 combines with J gene TRBJ1-1, with D unresolved. Germline V gene data show CDR1 as SGHNT and CDR2 as YENEEA. This CDR3 has 16 amino acids. The V end was cut by 0 bases, the J end by 4 bases, with 15 bases between. CDR3 sequence reads: CASSLDSGAGSTEAFF. The CDR3 nucleotides read TGTGCCAGCAGCTTAGACTCGGGTGCGGGAAGCACTGAAGCTTTCTTT.

Remarks on this clone: A read error may account for a junction end that differs from germline. V usage is TRBV7-9 and J usage is TRBJ2-1; 7 nucleotides agree with TRBD2. Germline-derived CDR1 and CDR2 are SEHNR and FQNEAQ (reference sequence). CDR3 length: 13 amino acids. The CDR3 protein is CSSSLAGHNEQFF. The CDR3 DNA is TGTTCCAGCAGCTTAGCGGGCCACAATGAGCAGTTCTTC.

The V gene is TRBV6-1, the J gene TRBJ1-6; TRBD1 matches at 9 bases. The CDR3 length is 15 residues. The germline gives CDR1 MNHNS, CDR2 SASEGT. V shed 8 bases, J shed 8 bases, and the junction held 10 bases outside the gene matches. This CDR3 reads CASVGGQGHYSPLHF. The CDR3, as DNA: TGTGCCAGCGTAGGGGGACAGGGTCATTATTCACCCCTCCACTTT.

This clone is a singleton in its sample. This sequence joins TRBV18 and TRBJ1-4; D ambiguous. The CDR3 is 15 residues long. Trimming stripped 3 bases from V and 0 bases from J, with 8 bases between. Germline V gene lookup returns CDR1 KGHSH and CDR2 LQKENI. CDR3 sequence (DNA): TGTGCCAGCTCACCCCCGTCGTCAACTAATGAAAAACTGTTTTTT. Translating gives CASSPPSSTNEKLFF.